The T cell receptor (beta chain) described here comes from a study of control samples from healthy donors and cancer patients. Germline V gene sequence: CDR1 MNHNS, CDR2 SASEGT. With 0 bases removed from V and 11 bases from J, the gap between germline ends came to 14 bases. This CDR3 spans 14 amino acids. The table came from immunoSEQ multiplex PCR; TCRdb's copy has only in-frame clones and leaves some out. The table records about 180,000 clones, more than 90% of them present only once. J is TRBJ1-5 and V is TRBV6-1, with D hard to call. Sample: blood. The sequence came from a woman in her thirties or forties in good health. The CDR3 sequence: CASSEAGRVRAQHF. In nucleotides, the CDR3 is TGTGCCAGCAGTGAAGCGGGGAGGGTAAGGGCCCAGCATTTT.